The 21 T cell receptor beta chains presented below share a single source sample, sequenced in a study of cytomegalovirus exposure and HLA in healthy donors. Amplification used 60 Vbeta primers and 13 Jbeta primers. Some clones are missing from TCRdb's copy, which holds only in-frame ones; the method was immunoSEQ multiplex PCR. The sample carries 150,000 to 200,000 clones, roughly four fifths recorded once. Specimen: PBMCs. These receptors were obtained from a man in his fifties in good health and CMV-seropositive.

The chain employs TRBV2 and TRBJ2-5; perhaps TRBD1 as D (7 bases). There are 15 residues in the CDR3. Between the trimmed V and J ends, which lost 3 bases and 7 bases, there was a span of 18 bases. Germline values: CDR1 SNHLY, CDR2 FYNNEI. CDR3 protein: CASSDSGQPGGTQYF. CDR3 coding DNA: TGTGCCAGCAGTGATTCGGGACAGCCCGGGGGGACCCAGTACTTC. The full variable domain, in which reference TRBV2 and TRBJ2-5 provide the parts outside the CDR3, is EPEVTQTPSHQVTQMGQEVILRCVPISNHLYFYWYRQILGQKVEFLVSFYNNEISEKSEIFDDQFSVERPDGSNFTLKIRSTKLEDSAMYFCASSDSGQPGGTQYFGPGTRLLVL.

The chain employs TRBV6-1 and TRBJ2-7, with 8 positions matching TRBD2. This CDR3 spans 15 amino acids. V was clipped by 4 bases and J by 0 bases; unmatched bases: 5. Germline lookup yields CDR1 MNHNS and CDR2 SASEGT. CDR3 coding DNA: TGTGCCAGCAGTGTACCGGGACTAGGCTCCTACGAGCAGTACTTC. Translation gives CASSVPGLGSYEQYF.

V gene TRBV29-1 combines with J gene TRBJ2-1, with 7 bases fitting TRBD1. Trimming at V came to 7 bases and at J to 4 bases, leaving 13 bases not matched to a gene. The CDR3 length is 15 residues. Germline loops: CDR1 SQVTM, CDR2 ANQGSEA. The CDR3 nucleotides read TGCAGCGAAATGAACGCCGGGACAGCTTACAATGAGCAGTTCTTC. This encodes CSEMNAGTAYNEQFF.

The rearrangement joins TRBV5-1 to TRBJ1-1; 11 bases line up with TRBD1. Germline CDR1 is SGHRS and CDR2 is YFSETQ. The V gene end was trimmed by 3 bases and the J gene end by 6 bases; junction bases not matched to a gene: 4. The CDR3 runs to 14 residues. CDR3 bases: TGCGCCAGCAGCTGGTGGACAGGGGGCCCTGAAGCTTTCTTT. Translated: CASSWWTGGPEAFF.

The chain links TRBV2 to TRBJ1-1, with 7 bases aligning to TRBD1. Looked up from germline, CDR1 is SNHLY and CDR2 is FYNNEI. The ends lost 8 bases at V and 6 bases at J; junction bases unmatched: 6. This CDR3 comprises 12 residues. The CDR3 coding sequence is TGTGCCAGCTCCCCGGACAGGCCTGAAGCTTTCTTT. It codes for CASSPDRPEAFF.

V usage is TRBV6-6 and J usage is TRBJ2-3, with 10 bases matching TRBD1. The trim removed 5 bases at V and 6 bases at J, leaving 2 bases unmatched. The CDR3 sequence is 13 residues long. Germline V lookup: CDR1 MNHNY, CDR2 SVGAGI (reference sequence). Written as DNA, the CDR3 is TGTGCCAGCAGTCGGGACAGGGGCGATACGCAGTATTTT. It codes for CASSRDRGDTQYF.

V is TRBV6-5 and J is TRBJ1-5; D gene ambiguous. Germline V gene data show CDR1 as MNHEY and CDR2 as SVGAGI. Trimming took off 4 bases at V and 4 bases at J, with 2 bases between the two ends. CDR3 length equals 11 residues. CDR3 sequence: CASSLNQPQHF. CDR3 nucleotides: TGTGCCAGCAGTTTAAATCAGCCCCAGCATTTT.

This chain links TRBV18 with TRBJ1-1; 8 nucleotides align to TRBD1. V lost 3 bases and J lost 1; bases outside the gene matches: 4. This CDR3 spans 15 amino acids. Germline V gene sequence: CDR1 KGHSH, CDR2 LQKENI. CDR3 in DNA: TGTGCCAGCTCACCCGGACAGGGAACGAACACTGAAGCTTTCTTT. Amino acid sequence: CASSPGQGTNTEAFF.

This clone was seen a handful of times. The CDR3 nucleotides are TGTGCCAGCAGCACCCAGACAGGGGGCCGGGCCGAGCAGTACTTC. Amino acid sequence: CASSTQTGGRAEQYF. This rearrangement joins TRBV7-2 to TRBJ2-5, with 10 positions matching TRBD1. The J call may be incorrect, as the DNA end agrees better with TRBJ2-7. CDR1 SGHTA and CDR2 FQGNSA come from the germline V gene. The CDR3 spans 15 residues.

The chain recombines TRBV4-1 with TRBJ2-1, with D uncertain. The V end was cut by 1 base, the J end by 4 bases, with 11 bases between. Germline V CDR1 and CDR2: MGHRA, YSYEKL. The CDR3 has 15 residues. The CDR3 sequence is CASSQVLAEYNEQFF. The CDR3 region has the DNA TGCGCCAGCAGCCAAGTTTTAGCAGAGTACAATGAGCAGTTCTTC.

The chain combines TRBV7-9 with TRBJ1-3; D is unclear. CDR3 size: 13 residues. In germline, CDR1 is SEHNR, CDR2 FQNEAQ (reference sequence). The V end lost 5 bases, the J end lost 2 bases, and 7 bases lay between the germline ends. In DNA, the CDR3 is TGTGCCAGCAGCGACAACGCTGGAAACACCATATATTTT. The encoded protein is CASSDNAGNTIYF.

This clone is a singleton in its sample. The chain joins TRBV2 to TRBJ2-5, with D possibly being TRBD2 (6 bases). The CDR3 sequence is 14 residues long. Germline loops: CDR1 SNHLY, CDR2 FYNNEI. Trimming took off 5 bases at V and 1 base at J, with 11 bases between the two ends. CDR3 protein: CASSFRDFQETQYF. The CDR3 bases are TGTGCCAGCAGTTTCCGGGACTTCCAAGAGACCCAGTACTTC.

This clone was counted only a few times. The chain employs TRBV19 and TRBJ1-4; TRBD1 is a possible D gene (5 bases). The CDR3 loop spans 13 amino acids. V was shortened by 8 bases and J by 6 bases, with 13 bases between the two germline ends. Per the germline V gene, CDR1 is LNHDA and CDR2 is SQIVND (reference sequence). CDR3 in DNA: TGTGCCAGTCAGACAGAGATCGATGAAAAACTGTTTTTT. Its protein product is CASQTEIDEKLFF.

This clone was counted only a few times. This chain uses TRBV5-1 with TRBJ1-3; TRBD1 agrees at 9 bases. V was pared by 5 bases and J by 0 bases, with 3 bases of the junction left unmatched. CDR1 is SGHRS and CDR2 is YFSETQ in the germline V gene. The CDR3 is made up of 15 amino acids. The CDR3 region has the DNA TGCGCCAGCAGGGGACAGGGATTCTCTGGAAACACCATATATTTT. It translates to CASRGQGFSGNTIYF.

This clone was seen a handful of times. The chain employs TRBV6-6 and TRBJ2-7; D unresolved. The germline CDR1 and CDR2 sequences are MNHNY and SVGAGI (reference sequence). This CDR3 has 12 residues. Trimming removed 1 base at V and 6 bases at J, with 7 bases between. CDR3 in amino acids: CASSYWSGEQYF. CDR3 nucleotide sequence: TGTGCCAGCAGTTACTGGTCGGGCGAGCAGTACTTC.

This clone was observed a handful of times. This chain links TRBV10-3 with TRBJ1-1; a weak D match, TRBD1 (5 bases). This CDR3 spans 14 amino acids. V was shortened by 3 bases and J by 5 bases, with 13 bases between the two germline ends. CDR1 ENHRY and CDR2 SYGVKD come from the germline V gene. As DNA, the CDR3 is TGTGCCATCAGTGATGTAAGGGAGGGGACTGAAGCTTTCTTT. Amino acid sequence: CAISDVREGTEAFF.

This chain uses TRBV15 with TRBJ2-1; 8 positions agree with TRBD2. CDR3 length equals 15 residues. Per the germline V gene, CDR1 is LNHNV and CDR2 is YYDKDF (reference sequence). The V segment lost 1 base and the J segment 9 bases; nucleotides outside the gene matches: 8. The CDR3 is CATSRGTSIGLEQFF. CDR3 coding DNA: TGTGCCACCAGCAGAGGGACTAGCATCGGTCTTGAGCAGTTCTTC.

This chain joins TRBV7-9 and TRBJ1-1; 8 positions match TRBD1. CDR1 and CDR2 from the germline V gene are SEHNR and FQNEAQ (reference sequence). The length of the CDR3 is 16 residues. Trimming cost V 5 bases and J 11 bases; bases outside gene matches: 19. The chain's CDR3 is CASSPWTGRRRPVAFF. Here the CDR3 DNA reads TGTGCCAGCAGCCCTTGGACAGGGCGCCGTCGGCCTGTGGCTTTCTTT. Full variable domain (rest looked up from reference TRBV7-9 and TRBJ1-1): DTGVSQNPRHKITKRGQNVTFRCDPISEHNRLYWYRQTLGQGPEFLTYFQNEAQLEKSRLLSDRFSAERPKGSFSTLEIQRTEQGDSAMYLCASSPWTGRRRPVAFFGQGTRLTVV.

The V gene is TRBV5-6, the J gene TRBJ1-2; TRBD1 matches 9 bases. Per the germline V gene, CDR1 is SGHDT and CDR2 is YYEEEE. Trimming removed 2 bases from V and 7 bases from J; junction bases left unmatched: 3. This CDR3 has 13 residues. CDR3 nucleotide sequence: TGTGCCAGCAGCTTTCTGGACAGGGGTGGCTACACCTTC. Protein sequence: CASSFLDRGGYTF. Full variable domain (outside the CDR3, taken from reference TRBV5-6 and TRBJ1-2): DAGVTQSPTHLIKTRGQQVTLRCSPKSGHDTVSWYQQALGQGPQFIFQYYEEEERQRGNFPDRFSGHQFPNYSSELNVNALLLGDSALYLCASSFLDRGGYTFGSGTRLTVV.

This rearrangement joins TRBV7-2 to TRBJ2-3; TRBD2 aligns across 8 bases. Germline V gives CDR1 SGHTA, CDR2 FQGNSA. The V segment lost 3 bases and the J segment 6 bases; nucleotides outside the gene matches: 8. This CDR3 contains 15 residues. The CDR3 DNA reads TGTGCCAGCAGCTTTTTCGGGGGGGCCGCGGATACGCAGTATTTT. Translation: CASSFFGGAADTQYF.

As regards this clone: Compared with germline, one end of the junction differs, possibly owing to a read error. The gene calls are TRBV9 and TRBJ1-2, with 7 bases aligning to TRBD1. The germline V gene encodes CDR1 SGDLS and CDR2 YYNGEE. This CDR3 region has 15 residues. The CDR3 here is CASSERTGSNYGYTF. CDR3 in DNA: TGTGCCAGCAGCGAGAGGACAGGCTCTAACTATGGTTACACCTTC.